This passage covers 7 T cell receptor beta chains from one sample sequenced in a study of identical twins. Using its own MiXCR run on the 5' RACE reads, TCRdb lists one record per CDR3 protein. The sample carries around 1.7 million distinct CDR3 sequences, around 33% recorded once. Material: cord blood. The receptors here all came from a newborn girl in good health.

This clonotype was detected a few times. The rearrangement joins TRBV3-1 to TRBJ1-1; tentatively, D is TRBD1 (5 bases). This CDR3 has 15 amino acids. The V gene's germline CDR1 is LGHDT and CDR2 YNNKEL (reference sequence). The ends were cut back, 3 bases at V and 1 base at J, with 12 bases in the middle. The CDR3 DNA follows: TGTGCCAGCAGCCAGAGGGGTATAGAGAACACTGAAGCTTTCTTT. This sequence encodes CASSQRGIENTEAFF.

In this sample, this clonotype turned up a few times. V gene TRBV7-2 combines with J gene TRBJ1-6; D ambiguous. The CDR3 length is 14 residues. In germline, CDR1 is SGHTA, CDR2 FQGNSA. V lost 1 base and J 7 bases, leaving 8 bases between the germline ends. Here the CDR3 DNA reads TGTGCCAGCAGCTTAGGACATGGAAATTCACCCCTCCACTTT. Residues: CASSLGHGNSPLHF.

The V gene is TRBV5-6, the J gene TRBJ1-4; tentatively, D is TRBD1 (5 bases). V was cut by 3 bases and J by 3 bases, with 15 bases left in between. The CDR3 runs 16 residues. Germline V lookup: CDR1 SGHDT, CDR2 YYEEEE. This CDR3 is CASSWGPGLSNEKLFF. As DNA, the CDR3 is TGTGCCAGCAGCTGGGGTCCGGGACTTTCTAATGAAAAACTGTTTTTT.

This chain connects TRBV5-6 to TRBJ2-7, with a tentative D call TRBD1 (5 bases). CDR1 and CDR2 from the germline V gene are SGHDT and YYEEEE. The CDR3 length is 15 residues. V was pared by 4 bases and J by 0 bases, with 14 bases between. In DNA, the CDR3 is TGTGCCAGCAGCCACGTAACACAGGCCTCCTACGAGCAGTACTTC. Residues: CASSHVTQASYEQYF.

V is TRBV20-1 and J is TRBJ2-3; 7 positions match TRBD2. The CDR3 spans 13 residues. V dropped 5 bases and J dropped 0; count of bases not matched to a gene: 2. CDR1 DFQATT and CDR2 SNEGSKA come from the germline V gene (reference sequence). The CDR3 loop reads CSALSGSTDTQYF. The CDR3 coding sequence is TGCAGTGCTCTTAGCGGGAGCACAGATACGCAGTATTTT.

The table lists this clonotype with a few counts. The rearrangement joins TRBV20-1 to TRBJ2-1, with D possibly being TRBD1 (6 bases). The CDR3 runs 12 residues. CDR1 and CDR2 (germline): DFQATT, SNEGSKA (reference sequence). The V gene lost 5 bases and the J gene lost 15 bases, with 20 bases spanning the gap. CDR3 sequence (DNA): TGCAGTGCTGCTCCGGGCCCAGGGGTGTCGTTCTTC. It encodes CSAAPGPGVSFF.

This rearrangement joins TRBV20-1 to TRBJ1-3; D is uncertain. The CDR3 loop spans 13 amino acids. Trimming shortened V by 2 bases and J by 4 bases, and 9 bases separated the two germline ends. In germline, CDR1 is DFQATT, CDR2 SNEGSKA (reference sequence). CDR3: CSARRGGGNTIYF. CDR3 coding DNA: TGCAGTGCTAGACGGGGAGGAGGAAACACCATATATTTT.